This T cell receptor (beta chain) came from a study of cytomegalovirus exposure and HLA in healthy donors. Amplification used 60 Vbeta primers and 13 Jbeta primers. The data were produced by immunoSEQ multiplex PCR, yet TCRdb's version contains in-frame clones alone and is incomplete. Of about 140,000 clones listed, 60% to 85% are singletons. V was shortened by 4 bases and J by 5 bases, with 9 bases between the two germline ends. CDR1 is MNHNS and CDR2 is SASEGT in the germline V gene. The CDR3 is 14 amino acids. The V call is TRBV6-1, the J call TRBJ1-6, with D possibly being TRBD1 (5 bases). Source material: PBMCs. The clonotype comes from a female donor in good health and CMV-seropositive. In DNA form, the CDR3 reads TGTGCCAGCAGTGTAAGGGGTGATAATTCACCCCTCCACTTT. It translates to CASSVRGDNSPLHF.